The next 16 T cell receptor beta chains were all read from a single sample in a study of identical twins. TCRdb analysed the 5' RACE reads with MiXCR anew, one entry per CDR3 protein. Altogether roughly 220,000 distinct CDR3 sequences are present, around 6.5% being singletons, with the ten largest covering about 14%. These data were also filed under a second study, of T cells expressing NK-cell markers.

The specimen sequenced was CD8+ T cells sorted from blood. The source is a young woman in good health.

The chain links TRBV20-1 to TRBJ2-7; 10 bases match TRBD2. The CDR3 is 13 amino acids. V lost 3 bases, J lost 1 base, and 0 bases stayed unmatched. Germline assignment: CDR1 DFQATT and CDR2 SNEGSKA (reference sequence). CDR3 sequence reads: CSARTSGSYEQYF. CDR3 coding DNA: TGCAGTGCTAGGACTAGCGGGTCCTACGAGCAGTACTTC.

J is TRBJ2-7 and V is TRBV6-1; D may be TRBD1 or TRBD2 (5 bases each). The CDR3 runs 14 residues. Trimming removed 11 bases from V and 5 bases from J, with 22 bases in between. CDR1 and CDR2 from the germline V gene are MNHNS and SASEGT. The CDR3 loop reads CAWGRLGTVDEQYF. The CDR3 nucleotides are TGTGCCTGGGGGAGATTGGGGACCGTAGACGAGCAGTACTTC.

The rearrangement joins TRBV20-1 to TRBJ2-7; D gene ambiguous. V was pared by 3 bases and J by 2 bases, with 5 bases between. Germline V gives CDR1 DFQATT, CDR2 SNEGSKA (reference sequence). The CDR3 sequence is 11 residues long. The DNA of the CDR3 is TGCAGTGCTAGGGCTGCCTACGAGCAGTACTTC. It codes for CSARAAYEQYF.

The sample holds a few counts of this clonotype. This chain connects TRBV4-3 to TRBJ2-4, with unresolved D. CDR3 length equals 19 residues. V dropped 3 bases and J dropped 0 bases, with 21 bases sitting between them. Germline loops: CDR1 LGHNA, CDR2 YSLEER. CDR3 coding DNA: TGCGCCAGCAGCCAGGCCGGGCCGCACATACCGATAGCCAAAAACATTCAGTACTTC. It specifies CASSQAGPHIPIAKNIQYF.

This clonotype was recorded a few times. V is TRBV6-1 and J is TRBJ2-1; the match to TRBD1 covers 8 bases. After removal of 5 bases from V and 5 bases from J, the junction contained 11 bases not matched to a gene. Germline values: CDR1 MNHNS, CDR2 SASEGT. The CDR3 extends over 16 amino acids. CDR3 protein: CASSTPDRAGHNEQFF. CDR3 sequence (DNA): TGTGCCAGCAGTACACCGGACAGGGCTGGCCACAATGAGCAGTTCTTC.

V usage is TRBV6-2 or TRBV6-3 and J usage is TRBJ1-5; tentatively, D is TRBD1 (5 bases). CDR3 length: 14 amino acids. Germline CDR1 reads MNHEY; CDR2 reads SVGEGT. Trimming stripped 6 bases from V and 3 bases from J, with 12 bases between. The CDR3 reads CASRWAGTNQPQHF. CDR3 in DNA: TGTGCCAGCAGATGGGCAGGGACCAATCAGCCCCAGCATTTT.

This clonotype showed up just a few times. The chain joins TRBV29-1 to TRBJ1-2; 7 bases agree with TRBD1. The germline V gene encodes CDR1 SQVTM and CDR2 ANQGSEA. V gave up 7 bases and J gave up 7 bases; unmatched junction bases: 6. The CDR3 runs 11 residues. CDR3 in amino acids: CSAPGGLGYTF. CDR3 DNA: TGCAGCGCTCCAGGGGGTCTTGGCTACACCTTC.

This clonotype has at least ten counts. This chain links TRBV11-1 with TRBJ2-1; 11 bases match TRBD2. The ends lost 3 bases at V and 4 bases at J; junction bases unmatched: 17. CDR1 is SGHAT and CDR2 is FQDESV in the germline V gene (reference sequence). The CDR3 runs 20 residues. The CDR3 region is CASSFPASGGTHETYNEQFF. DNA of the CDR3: TGTGCCAGCAGCTTTCCGGCTAGCGGGGGGACCCACGAAACTTACAATGAGCAGTTCTTC.

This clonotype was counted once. In DNA form, the CDR3 reads TGTGCCAGCAGCCCAGGGGACAGTCGATCGTCACCCCTCCACTTT. As protein: CASSPGDSRSSPLHF. The chain links TRBV7-6 to TRBJ1-6, with 7 bases identical to TRBD1. The germline V gene encodes CDR1 SGHVS and CDR2 FNYEAQ. J gave up 10 bases and V 5 bases, and 11 bases lay outside the gene matches. The CDR3 contains 15 residues.

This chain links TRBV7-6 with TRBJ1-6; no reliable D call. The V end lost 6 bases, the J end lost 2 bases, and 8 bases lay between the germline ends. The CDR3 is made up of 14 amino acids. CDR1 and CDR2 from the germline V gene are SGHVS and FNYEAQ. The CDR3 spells CASRPDTYNSPLHF. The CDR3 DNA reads TGTGCCAGCAGACCCGACACCTATAATTCACCCCTCCACTTT. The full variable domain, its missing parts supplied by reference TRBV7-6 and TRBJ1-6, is GAGVSQSPRYKVTKRGQDVALRCDPISGHVSLYWYRQALGQGPEFLTYFNYEAQQDKSGLPNDRFSAERPEGSISTLTIQRTEQRDSAMYRCASRPDTYNSPLHFGNGTRLTVT.

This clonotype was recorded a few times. The CDR3 spells CASSGGGVGGPYTF. The CDR3 nucleotides read TGTGCCAGCAGCGGGGGAGGAGTGGGGGGCCCTTACACCTTC. The chain has TRBV7-8 and TRBJ1-2, with D perhaps TRBD1 (6 bases). V dropped 5 bases and J dropped 11 bases, with 21 bases sitting between them. CDR1 and CDR2 from the germline V gene are SGHVS and FQNEAQ. This CDR3 comprises 14 residues.

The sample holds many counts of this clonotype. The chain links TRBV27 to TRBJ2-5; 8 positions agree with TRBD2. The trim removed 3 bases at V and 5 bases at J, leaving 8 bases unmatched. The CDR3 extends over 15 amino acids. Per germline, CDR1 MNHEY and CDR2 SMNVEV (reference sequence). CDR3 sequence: CASSFGGAPRETQYF. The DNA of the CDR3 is TGTGCCAGCAGTTTCGGGGGGGCGCCTCGGGAGACCCAGTACTTC.

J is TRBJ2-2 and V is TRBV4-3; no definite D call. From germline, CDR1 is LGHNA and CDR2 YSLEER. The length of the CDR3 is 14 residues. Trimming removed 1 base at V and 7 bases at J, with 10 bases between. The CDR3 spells CASSQGSLGGELFF. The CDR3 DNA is TGCGCCAGCAGCCAAGGATCCCTAGGCGGGGAGCTGTTTTTT.

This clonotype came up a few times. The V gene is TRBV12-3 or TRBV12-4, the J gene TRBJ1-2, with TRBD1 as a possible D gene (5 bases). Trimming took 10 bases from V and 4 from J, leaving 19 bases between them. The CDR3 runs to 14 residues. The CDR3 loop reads CAILRLGPGYGYTF. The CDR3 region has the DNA TGTGCCATCCTCAGGCTGGGACCGGGCTATGGCTACACCTTC.

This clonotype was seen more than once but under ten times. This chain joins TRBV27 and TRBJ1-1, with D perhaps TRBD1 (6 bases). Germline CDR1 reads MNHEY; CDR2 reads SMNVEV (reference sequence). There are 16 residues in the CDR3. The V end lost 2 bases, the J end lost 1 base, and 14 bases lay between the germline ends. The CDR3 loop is CASSLGPGQPNTEAFF. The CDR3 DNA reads TGTGCCAGCAGTTTAGGACCCGGACAGCCGAACACTGAAGCTTTCTTT.

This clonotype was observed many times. The CDR3 DNA reads as TGTGCCAGCAGTTCTAGCGGGCCCAGCTCCTACAATGAGCAGTTCTTC. Translating gives CASSSSGPSSYNEQFF. This chain joins TRBV2 and TRBJ2-1, with 8 bases lining up with TRBD2. The V gene's germline CDR1 is SNHLY and CDR2 FYNNEI. The CDR3 consists of 16 residues. The ends lost 5 bases at V and 0 bases at J; junction bases unmatched: 6.